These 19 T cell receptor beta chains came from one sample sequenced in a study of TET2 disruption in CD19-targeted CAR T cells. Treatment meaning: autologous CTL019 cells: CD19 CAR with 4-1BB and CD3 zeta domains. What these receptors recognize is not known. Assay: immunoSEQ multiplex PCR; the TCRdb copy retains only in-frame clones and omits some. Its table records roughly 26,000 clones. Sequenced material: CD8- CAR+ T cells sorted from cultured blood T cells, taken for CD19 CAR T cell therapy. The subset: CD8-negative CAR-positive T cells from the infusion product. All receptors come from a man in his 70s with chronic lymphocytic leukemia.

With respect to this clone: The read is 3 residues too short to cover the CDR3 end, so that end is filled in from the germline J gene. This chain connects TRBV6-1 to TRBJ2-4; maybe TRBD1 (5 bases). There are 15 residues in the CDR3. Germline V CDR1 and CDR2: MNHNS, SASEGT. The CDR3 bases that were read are TGTGCCAGCAGTGAAGGACAGCTATGGCAAGAGACT. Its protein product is CASSEGQLWQET. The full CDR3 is CASSEGQLWQETQYF.

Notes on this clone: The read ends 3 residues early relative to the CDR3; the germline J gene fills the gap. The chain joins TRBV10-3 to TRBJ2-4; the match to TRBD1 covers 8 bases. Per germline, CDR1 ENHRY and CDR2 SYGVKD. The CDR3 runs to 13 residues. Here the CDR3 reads CAISDRGDQPQYF. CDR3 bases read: TGTGCCATCAGCGACAGGGGAGATCAGCCT.

The CDR3 loop is CASTSGYRAGDYTF. CDR3 DNA (partial): TGTGCCAGCACCTCAGGGTATAGAGCGGGTGAC. This chain joins TRBV5-6 and TRBJ1-2, with a weak D call TRBD1 (5 bases). The CDR3 is cut off 3 residues early in the read; its end comes from the germline J gene. This CDR3 region has 14 residues. In germline, CDR1 is SGHDT, CDR2 YYEEEE.

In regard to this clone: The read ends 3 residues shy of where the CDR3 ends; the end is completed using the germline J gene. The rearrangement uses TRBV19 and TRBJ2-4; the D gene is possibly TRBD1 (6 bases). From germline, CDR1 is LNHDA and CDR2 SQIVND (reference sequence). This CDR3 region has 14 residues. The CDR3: CASSKTGGSYGQYF. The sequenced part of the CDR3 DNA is TGTGCCAGTAGTAAGACAGGAGGCAGCTATGGT.

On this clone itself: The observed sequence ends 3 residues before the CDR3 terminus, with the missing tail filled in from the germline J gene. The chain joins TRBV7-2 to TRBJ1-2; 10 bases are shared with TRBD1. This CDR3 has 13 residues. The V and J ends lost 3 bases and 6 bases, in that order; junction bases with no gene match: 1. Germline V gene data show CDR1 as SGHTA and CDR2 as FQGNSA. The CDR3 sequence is CASSLDRGDGYTF. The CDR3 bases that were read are TGTGCCAGCAGCTTGGACAGGGGGGATGGC. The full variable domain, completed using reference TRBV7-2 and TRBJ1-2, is GAGVSQSPSNKVTEKGKDVELRCDPISGHTALYWYRQSLGQGLEFLIYFQGNSAPDKSGLPSDRFSAERTGGSVSTLTIQRTQQEDSAVYLCASSLDRGDGYTFGSGTRLTVV.

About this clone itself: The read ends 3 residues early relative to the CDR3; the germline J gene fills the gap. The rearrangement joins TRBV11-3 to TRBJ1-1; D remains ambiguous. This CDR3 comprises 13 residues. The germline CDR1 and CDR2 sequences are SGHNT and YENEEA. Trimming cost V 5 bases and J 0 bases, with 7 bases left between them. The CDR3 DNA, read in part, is TGTGCCAGCAGCCCCAACATGAACACTGAA. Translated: CASSPNMNTE. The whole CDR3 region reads CASSPNMNTEAFF.

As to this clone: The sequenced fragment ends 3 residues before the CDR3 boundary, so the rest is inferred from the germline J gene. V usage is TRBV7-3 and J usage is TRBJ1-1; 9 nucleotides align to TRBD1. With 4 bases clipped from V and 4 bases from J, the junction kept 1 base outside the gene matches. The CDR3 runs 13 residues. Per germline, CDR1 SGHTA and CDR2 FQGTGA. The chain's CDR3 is CASSSGQGTEAFF. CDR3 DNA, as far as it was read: TGTGCCAGCAGCTCGGGACAGGGCACTGAA.

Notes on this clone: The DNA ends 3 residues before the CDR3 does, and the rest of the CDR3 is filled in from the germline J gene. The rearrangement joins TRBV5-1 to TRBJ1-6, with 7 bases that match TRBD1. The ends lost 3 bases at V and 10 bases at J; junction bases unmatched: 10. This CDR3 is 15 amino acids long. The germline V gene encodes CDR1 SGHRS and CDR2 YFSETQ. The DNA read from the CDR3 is TGCGCCAGCAGCTCTGACGGACAGGTAGTGTCACCC. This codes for CASSSDGQVVSP. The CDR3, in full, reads CASSSDGQVVSPLHF.

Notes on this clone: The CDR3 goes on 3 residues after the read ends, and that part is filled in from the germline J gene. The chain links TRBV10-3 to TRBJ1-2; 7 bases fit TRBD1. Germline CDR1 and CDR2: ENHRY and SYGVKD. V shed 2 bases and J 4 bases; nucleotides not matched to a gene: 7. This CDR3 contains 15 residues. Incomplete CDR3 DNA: TGTGCCATCAGTGAGACGGGACAGTCCATCTATGGC. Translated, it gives CAISETGQSIYG. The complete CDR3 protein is CAISETGQSIYGYTF.

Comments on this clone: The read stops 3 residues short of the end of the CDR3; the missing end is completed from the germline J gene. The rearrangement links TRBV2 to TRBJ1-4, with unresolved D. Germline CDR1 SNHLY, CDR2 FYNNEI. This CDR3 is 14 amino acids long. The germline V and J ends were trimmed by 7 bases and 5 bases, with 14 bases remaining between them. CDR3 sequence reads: CASTLRGENEKLFF. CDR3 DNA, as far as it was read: TGTGCCAGCACCCTGCGGGGAGAAAATGAAAAA.

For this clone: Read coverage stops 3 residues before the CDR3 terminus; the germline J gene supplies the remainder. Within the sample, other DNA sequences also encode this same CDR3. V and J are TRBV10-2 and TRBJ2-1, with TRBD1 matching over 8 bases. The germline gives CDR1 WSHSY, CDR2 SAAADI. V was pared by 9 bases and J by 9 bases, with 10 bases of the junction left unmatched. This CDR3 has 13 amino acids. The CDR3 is CASNSGQGSEQFF. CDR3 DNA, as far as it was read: TGCGCCAGTAACAGCGGACAGGGAAGTGAG.

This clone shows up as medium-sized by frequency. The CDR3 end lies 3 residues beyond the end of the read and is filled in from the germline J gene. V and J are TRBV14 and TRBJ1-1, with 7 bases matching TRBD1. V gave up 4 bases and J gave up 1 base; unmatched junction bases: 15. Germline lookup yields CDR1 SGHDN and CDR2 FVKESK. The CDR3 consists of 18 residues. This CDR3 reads CASSPDEYPTGRNTEAFF. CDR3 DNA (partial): TGTGCCAGCAGCCCCGATGAATACCCGACAGGGAGGAACACTGAA.

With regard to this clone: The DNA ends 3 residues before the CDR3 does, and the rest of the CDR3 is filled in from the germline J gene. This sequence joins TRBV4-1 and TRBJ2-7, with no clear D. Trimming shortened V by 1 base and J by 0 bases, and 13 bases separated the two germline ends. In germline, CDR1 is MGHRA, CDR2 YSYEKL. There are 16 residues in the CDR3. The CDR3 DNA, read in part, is TGCGCCAGCAGCCAAGGGTTAACCCAGAGCTCCTACGAG. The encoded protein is CASSQGLTQSSYE. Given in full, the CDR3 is CASSQGLTQSSYEQYF.

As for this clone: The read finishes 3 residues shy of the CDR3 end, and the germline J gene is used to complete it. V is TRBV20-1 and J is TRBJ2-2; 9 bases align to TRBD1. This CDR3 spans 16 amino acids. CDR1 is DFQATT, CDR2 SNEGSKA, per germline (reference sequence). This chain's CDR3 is CSAPGTGPATNEKLFF. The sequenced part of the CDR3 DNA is TGCAGTGCCCCCGGGACAGGGCCTGCAACTAATGAAAAG.

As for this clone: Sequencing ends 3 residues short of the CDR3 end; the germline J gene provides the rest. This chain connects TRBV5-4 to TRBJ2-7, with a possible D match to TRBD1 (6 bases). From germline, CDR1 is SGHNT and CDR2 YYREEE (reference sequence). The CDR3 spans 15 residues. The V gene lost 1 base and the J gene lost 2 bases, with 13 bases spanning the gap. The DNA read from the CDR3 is TGTGCCAGCAGCTTGAATACAGGGACGGCCTACGAG. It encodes CASSLNTGTAYE. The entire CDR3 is CASSLNTGTAYEQYF.

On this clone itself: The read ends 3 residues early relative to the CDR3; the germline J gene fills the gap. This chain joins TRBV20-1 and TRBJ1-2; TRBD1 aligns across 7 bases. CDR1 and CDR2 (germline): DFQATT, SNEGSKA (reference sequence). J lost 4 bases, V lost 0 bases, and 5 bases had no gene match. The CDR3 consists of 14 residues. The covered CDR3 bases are TGCAGTGCTAGAGATCCGGGGACAGTCTATGGC. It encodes CSARDPGTVYG. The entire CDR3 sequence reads CSARDPGTVYGYTF.

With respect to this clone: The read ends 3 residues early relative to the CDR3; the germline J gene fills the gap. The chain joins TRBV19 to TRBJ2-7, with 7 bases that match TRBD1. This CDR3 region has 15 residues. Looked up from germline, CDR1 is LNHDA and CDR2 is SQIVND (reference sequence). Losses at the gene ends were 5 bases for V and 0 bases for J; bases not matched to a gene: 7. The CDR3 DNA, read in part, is TGTGCCAGTAGTTTTGCGAACAGGGGCTCCTACGAG. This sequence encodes CASSFANRGSYE. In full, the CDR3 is CASSFANRGSYEQYF. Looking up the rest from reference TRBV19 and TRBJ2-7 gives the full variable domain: DGGITQSPKYLFRKEGQNVTLSCEQNLNHDAMYWYRQDPGQGLRLIYYSQIVNDFQKGDIAEGYSVSREKKESFPLTVTSAQKNPTAFYLCASSFANRGSYEQYFGPGTRLTVT.

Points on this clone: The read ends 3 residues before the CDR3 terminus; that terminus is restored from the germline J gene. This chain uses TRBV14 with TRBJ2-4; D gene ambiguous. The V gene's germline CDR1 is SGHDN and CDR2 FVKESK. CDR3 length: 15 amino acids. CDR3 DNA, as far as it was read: TGTGCCAGCAGCCTCATGCTAGGCGGCAAAGAGACT. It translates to CASSLMLGGKET. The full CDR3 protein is CASSLMLGGKETQYF.

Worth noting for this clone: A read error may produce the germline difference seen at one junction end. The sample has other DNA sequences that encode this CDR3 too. CDR3 DNA, as far as it was read: TGTGCCAGTAGTATATGGGGGACTGGAAACACT. This encodes CASSIWGTGNT. The whole CDR3 sequence is CASSIWGTGNTIYF. J is TRBJ1-3 and V is TRBV19; D is possibly TRBD1 (5 bases). With the read ending 3 residues before the CDR3 end, the germline J gene is used to fill in that end. Looked up from germline, CDR1 is LNHDA and CDR2 is SQIVND (reference sequence). The CDR3 is made up of 14 amino acids.